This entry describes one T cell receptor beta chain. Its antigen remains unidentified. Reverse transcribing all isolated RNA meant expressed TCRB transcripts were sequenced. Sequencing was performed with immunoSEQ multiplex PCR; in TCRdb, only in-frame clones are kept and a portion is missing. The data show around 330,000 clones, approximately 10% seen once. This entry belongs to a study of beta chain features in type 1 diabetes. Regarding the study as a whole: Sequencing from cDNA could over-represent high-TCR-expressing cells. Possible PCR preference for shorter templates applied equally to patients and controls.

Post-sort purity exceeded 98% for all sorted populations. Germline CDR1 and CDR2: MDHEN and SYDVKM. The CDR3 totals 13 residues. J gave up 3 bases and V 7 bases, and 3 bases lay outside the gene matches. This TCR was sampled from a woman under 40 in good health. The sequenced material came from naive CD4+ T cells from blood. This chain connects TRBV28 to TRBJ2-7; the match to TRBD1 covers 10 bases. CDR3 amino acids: CASKRTGGYEQYF. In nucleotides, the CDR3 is TGTGCCAGCAAACGGACAGGGGGCTACGAGCAGTACTTC. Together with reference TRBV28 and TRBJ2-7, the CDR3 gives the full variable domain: DVKVTQSSRYLVKRTGEKVFLECVQDMDHENMFWYRQDPGLGLRLIYFSYDVKMKEKGDIPEGYSVSREKKERFSLILESASTNQTSMYLCASKRTGGYEQYFGPGTRLTVT.